This entry lists 7 T cell receptor beta chains sequenced from one sample in a study of PD-1 blockade in mismatch repair-deficient tumors. Assay used: immunoSEQ multiplex PCR; TCRdb lists only in-frame clones, some missing. The table shows tens of thousands of clones, with around 80% occurring only once. The starting material was peripheral blood, obtained 2 weeks after starting pembrolizumab. The origin of the receptors is an adult with mismatch repair-deficient cancer.

The chain couples TRBV6-1 to TRBJ1-5; D is ambiguous. CDR1 MNHNS and CDR2 SASEGT come from the germline V gene. V lost 3 bases to trimming and J lost 7 bases, with 19 bases between them. This CDR3 is built from 16 residues. The CDR3 region is CASSDVGYLVAQPQHF. The CDR3, as DNA: TGTGCCAGCAGTGATGTGGGATATTTAGTGGCCCAGCCCCAGCATTTT.

J is TRBJ2-1 and V is TRBV28; tentative D call: TRBD2 (6 bases). CDR3 length equals 16 residues. CDR1 and CDR2 from the germline V gene are MDHEN and SYDVKM. Trimming removed 5 bases from V and 3 bases from J, with 17 bases in between. The CDR3 DNA is TGTGCCAGCAGTCTGACCGTAGCGGCTCACTACAATGAGCAGTTCTTC. Amino acids: CASSLTVAAHYNEQFF.

The genes are TRBV7-2 and TRBJ2-7; D possibly corresponds to TRBD1 (6 bases). Germline V CDR1 and CDR2: SGHTA, FQGNSA. The CDR3 consists of 15 residues. V lost 4 bases and J lost 1, with 14 bases in between. The CDR3: CASSSTPGQSYEQYF. DNA of the CDR3: TGTGCCAGCAGCTCCACCCCGGGACAATCCTACGAGCAGTACTTC.

This clone was found many times. The chain is built from TRBV7-9 and TRBJ1-1; D is unresolved. The germline gives CDR1 SEHNR, CDR2 FQNEAQ (reference sequence). The CDR3 loop spans 14 amino acids. Trimming removed 5 bases from V and 1 base from J, with 11 bases in between. For the CDR3, the DNA is TGTGCCAGCAGCCTCGGACGGGAGAACACTGAAGCTTTCTTT. Its translation is CASSLGRENTEAFF.

The gene calls are TRBV5-4 and TRBJ2-1; the match to TRBD2 covers 9 bases. From germline, CDR1 is SGHNT and CDR2 YYREEE (reference sequence). Losses at the gene ends were 0 bases for V and 6 bases for J; bases not matched to a gene: 7. The length of the CDR3 is 16 residues. The CDR3 sequence is CASSLEGGRAPNEQFF. CDR3 bases: TGTGCCAGCAGCTTGGAGGGCGGGAGGGCCCCCAATGAGCAGTTCTTC.

The chain uses TRBV18 and TRBJ2-5, with a possible D match to TRBD1 (5 bases). The V and J ends lost 4 bases and 2 bases respectively, with 5 bases between them. Germline CDR1 reads KGHSH; CDR2 reads LQKENI. This CDR3 contains 12 residues. This chain's CDR3 is CASSQGQETQYF. The CDR3 DNA sequence: TGTGCCAGCTCACAGGGGCAAGAGACCCAGTACTTC.

J is TRBJ1-2 and V is TRBV9; TRBD1 matches 7 bases. In germline, CDR1 is SGDLS, CDR2 YYNGEE. J lost 5 bases, V lost 4 bases, and 8 bases had no gene match. The CDR3 extends over 14 amino acids. The DNA of the CDR3 is TGTGCCAGCAGCACACGGACAGGCCGGTATGGCTACACCTTC. Its protein is CASSTRTGRYGYTF.